The rows below give T cell receptor beta chains drawn from one sample of a study of T-cell reconstitution after alpha-beta-depleted transplantation in children. TCRdb re-analysed the PCR reads in MiXCR, keeping a single row per CDR3 protein. The repertoire consists of 440,000 or so distinct CDR3 sequences, with approximately 41% occurring once and the leading ten covering 27%. Sequenced here: PBMCs, sampled before TCRalphabeta/CD19-depleted stem cell transplant. These receptors came from a girl aged 2 to 10 with aplastic anemia, due to receive a stem cell transplant. The CDR3 runs from the conserved cysteine through the conserved F or W. The order of the fields is CDR3 length, J gene, clone size, V gene, D gene, CDR3 DNA, CDR3 protein. A D gene is named only where the DNA matches it firmly. The size entry is marked missing in some rows and otherwise reads once, few, many or a size class.

17	TRBJ2-3	NA	TRBV20-1	NA	TGCAGTGCTAGAAGGCCCATCGCGGGAATAGTCGCAGATACGCAGTATTTT	CSARRPIAGIVADTQYF
12	TRBJ2-2	NA	TRBV6-1	NA	TGTGCCAGCAGTTTGATGGTAGGGGAGCTGTTTTTT	CASSLMVGELFF
16	TRBJ2-1	NA	TRBV20-1	TRBD1	TGCAGTGCGACCTCAGGGGGCGGTTTAGCCTACAATGAGCAGTTCTTC	CSATSGGGLAYNEQFF
14	TRBJ2-5	NA	TRBV20-1	NA	TGCAGTGCTAAGGTTTCACGAGGACAAGAGACCCAGTACTTC	CSAKVSRGQETQYF
18	TRBJ1-1	many	TRBV3-1	NA	TGTGCCAGCAGCCAAGAGGAGTGGGCAGCTCATATGAACACTGAAGCTTTCTTT	CASSQEEWAAHMNTEAFF
14	TRBJ2-7	NA	TRBV5-1	TRBD1	TGCGCCAGCAGTTATGGACAGGGAGGCTACGAGCAGTACTTC	CASSYGQGGYEQYF
14	TRBJ2-1	NA	TRBV29-1	NA	TGCAGCGTTGAGTCTCCCAGCTCCTACAATGAGCAGTTCTTC	CSVESPSSYNEQFF
14	TRBJ2-7	few	TRBV20-1	NA	TGCAGTGCTAGAGATTATTACAGGGAGTACGAGCAGTACTTC	CSARDYYREYEQYF
17	TRBJ2-1	NA	TRBV7-2	TRBD2	TGTGCCAGCAGCCTCGGACTAGCGGGAGGAGGGGCGGGGGAGCAGTTCTTC	CASSLGLAGGGAGEQFF
15	TRBJ1-5	NA	TRBV6-5	NA	TGTGCCAGCAGTTACTCGAACATCCCAGGCGAGCCCCAGCATTTT	CASSYSNIPGEPQHF
14	TRBJ2-7	few	TRBV11-2	NA	TGTGCCAGCAGCTCTCAATCGGGGTTCTACGAGCAGTACTTC	CASSSQSGFYEQYF
14	TRBJ2-7	many	TRBV18	NA	TGTGCCAGCTCACCCGGCGTGGACAGCTACGAGCAGTACTTC	CASSPGVDSYEQYF
14	TRBJ2-7	many	TRBV7-9	NA	TGTGCCAGCAGCTTAGCGCTAGGAACCTACGAGCAGTACTTC	CASSLALGTYEQYF
17	TRBJ2-1	NA	TRBV5-1	TRBD2	TGCGCCAGCAGCCCAACTTCTCTAGCGGGGGGTGTCTATGAGCAGTTCTTC	CASSPTSLAGGVYEQFF
13	TRBJ2-1	NA	TRBV14	NA	TGTGCCAGCGTCCAGGAGAGGCCTAATGAGCAGTTCTTC	CASVQERPNEQFF
16	TRBJ2-7	many	TRBV7-6	TRBD1	TGTGCCAGCAGCTTAGCGGGAGGCAGGGGGCGATACGAGCAGTACTTC	CASSLAGGRGRYEQYF
16	TRBJ2-5	many	TRBV4-2	NA	TGTGCCAGCAGCCCCCTAGGGGGACTGAGACAAGAGACCCAGTACTTC	CASSPLGGLRQETQYF
16	TRBJ1-1	many	TRBV20-1	NA	TGCAGTGCTAGAGATCCACCGGCGGGGAGGGACACTGAAGCTTTCTTT	CSARDPPAGRDTEAFF
15	TRBJ2-4	NA	TRBV28	TRBD1	TGTGCCAGCAGTTTCCCAGGACAGGAGAGAAACATTCAGTACTTC	CASSFPGQERNIQYF
18	TRBJ1-5	NA	TRBV20-1	TRBD1	TGCAGTGCTAGAGACATCCGGGACAGGGGGTATAGCAATCAGCCCCAGCATTTT	CSARDIRDRGYSNQPQHF
17	TRBJ2-1	many	TRBV12-3/TRBV12-4	TRBD2	TGTGCCAGCAGGGGACTAGCGGGAGGGCCTCCGTGGGGAGAGCAGTTCTTC	CASRGLAGGPPWGEQFF
13	TRBJ2-5	few	TRBV27	NA	TGTGCCAGCAGTTCGGATACACAAGAGACCCAGTACTTC	CASSSDTQETQYF
13	TRBJ2-5	many	TRBV12-3/TRBV12-4	TRBD2	TGTGCCAGCAAAGCGGGGTACCAAGAGACCCAGTACTTC	CASKAGYQETQYF
16	TRBJ2-7	NA	TRBV7-9	NA	TGTGCCAGCAGCCCGCCAGGGAGCGCGAGCTCCTACGAGCAGTACTTC	CASSPPGSASSYEQYF
15	TRBJ2-5	few	TRBV28	TRBD1	TGTGCCAGCAGCCTACCCTCTAACAGGGGAGAGACCCAGTACTTC	CASSLPSNRGETQYF
17	TRBJ2-7	few	TRBV12-3/TRBV12-4	TRBD2	TGTGCCAGCACCCCGACTAGCGGGAGGGCCGGAACGGGTGAGCAGTACTTC	CASTPTSGRAGTGEQYF
16	TRBJ2-5	NA	TRBV7-2	TRBD2	TGTGCCAGCAGCTTAGGCGGGAGGGCCCGAAAAGAGACCCAGTACTTC	CASSLGGRARKETQYF
14	TRBJ2-3	few	TRBV20-1	NA	TGCAGTGCTCACCCGGGGGGCGTTGGAGATACGCAGTATTTT	CSAHPGGVGDTQYF
16	TRBJ2-3	few	TRBV6-1	TRBD2	TGTGCCAGCAGGCAGCTCGGGACTAGCGGGAGAGATACGCAGTATTTT	CASRQLGTSGRDTQYF
18	TRBJ2-3	NA	TRBV7-2	NA	TGTGCCAGCAGCTTAGCGCCTTGGACTCGGTCTAGCACAGATACGCAGTATTTT	CASSLAPWTRSSTDTQYF
19	TRBJ2-1	NA	TRBV27	TRBD1	TGTGCCAGCATGATCCTTTCTACAGGGGGGAGCTACCCTTACAATGAGCAGTTCTTC	CASMILSTGGSYPYNEQFF
16	TRBJ1-6	NA	TRBV6-5	TRBD1	TGTGCCAGCAGTTACCCGACTGGGGACAGCTATTCACCCCTCCACTTT	CASSYPTGDSYSPLHF